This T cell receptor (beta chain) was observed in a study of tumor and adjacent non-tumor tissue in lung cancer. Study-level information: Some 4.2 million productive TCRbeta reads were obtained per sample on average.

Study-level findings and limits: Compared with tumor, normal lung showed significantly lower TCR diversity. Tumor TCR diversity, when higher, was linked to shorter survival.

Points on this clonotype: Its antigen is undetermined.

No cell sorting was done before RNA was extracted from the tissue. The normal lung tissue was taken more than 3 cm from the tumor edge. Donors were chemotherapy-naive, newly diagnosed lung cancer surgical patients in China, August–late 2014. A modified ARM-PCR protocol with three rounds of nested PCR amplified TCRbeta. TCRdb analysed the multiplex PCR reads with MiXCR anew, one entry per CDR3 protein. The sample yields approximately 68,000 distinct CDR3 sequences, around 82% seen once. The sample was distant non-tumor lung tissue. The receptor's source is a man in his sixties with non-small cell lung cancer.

This CDR3 is CASSPGASCVTDTQYF. CDR3 coding DNA: TGTGCCAGCAGCCCAGGGGCTAGCTGTGTCACAGATACGCAGTATTTT. This sequence joins TRBV11-3 and TRBJ2-3; perhaps TRBD1 as D (6 bases). The CDR3 sequence is 16 residues long. V was clipped by 5 bases and J by 2 bases, with 17 bases between them. Per the germline V gene, CDR1 is SGHNT and CDR2 is YENEEA.